This T cell receptor beta chain was recorded in a study of cytomegalovirus exposure and HLA in healthy donors. Background on the study: An earlier analysis found 110 million or so unique TCR beta sequences from 200 million or so T cells. Study-wide results and limits: As a later analysis showed, a missense DCLRE1C variant was linked to trimming of TCR beta V- and J-genes. The Asian-associated ancestry cluster reportedly had fewer N-insertions than the approximately 670-donor mean in a later analysis. There were some public TCRs occurring in many donors, but most TCR sequences were rare.

The CDR3 consists of 11 residues. Germline CDR1 and CDR2: MDHEN and SYDVKM. V lost 10 bases to trimming and J lost 7 bases, with 11 bases between them. It was with 60 Vbeta and 13 Jbeta primers that the PCR ran. Libraries were prepared by immunoSEQ multiplex PCR; TCRdb keeps only in-frame clonotypes and omits some of them. Counted here are 150,000 to 200,000 clones, roughly 87% occurring once; the ten biggest clones make up approximately 0.98%. As concerns this clone: The target antigen is unknown.

The rearrangement uses TRBV28 and TRBJ2-1, with a tentative D call TRBD2 (6 bases). The source is a boy younger than 10 in good health and CMV-seronegative. Sequenced material: PBMCs. As DNA, the CDR3 is TGTGCCACCCAGGGACTGAATGAGCAGTTCTTC. Translated, it gives CATQGLNEQFF.